Listed below are T cell receptor beta chains from one sample, sequenced in a study of blood T cell repertoires in COVID-19. Assay: immunoSEQ multiplex PCR; the TCRdb copy retains only in-frame clones and omits some. The sample has tens of thousands of clones, approximately 76% seen once; the top ten hold around a sixth. The specimen sequenced was peripheral blood. The receptor source for this set is a man aged 65-85 years with active or convalescent COVID-19. The CDR3 runs from the conserved cysteine through the conserved F or W. The D gene is left open where the match is weak. Rows may omit the clone size; those that give it use once, few, many or a size class.

V	J	size	D	CDR3	DNA
TRBV3-1/TRBV3-2	TRBJ2-2	few	-	CASSQDLRTGELFF	TGTGCCAGCAGCCAAGATCTAAGAACCGGGGAGCTGTTTTTT
TRBV6-6	TRBJ2-1	-	-	CASSSQGNEQFF	TGTGCCAGCAGTTCTCAGGGTAATGAGCAGTTCTTC
TRBV19	TRBJ1-3	-	-	CASSGVGFSGNTIYF	TGTGCCAGTAGTGGAGTAGGATTCTCTGGAAACACCATATATTTT
TRBV5-1	TRBJ2-2	-	TRBD1	CASSWGRQGGELFF	TGCGCCAGCAGCTGGGGTCGACAGGGTGGGGAGCTGTTTTTT
TRBV10-1	TRBJ1-1	-	-	CASSAPDSTEAFF	TGCGCCAGCAGTGCCCCGGACAGCACTGAAGCTTTCTTT
TRBV28	TRBJ1-1	-	-	CASSLINSEAFF	TGTGCCAGCAGTCTCATTAACAGTGAAGCTTTCTTT
TRBV19	TRBJ1-2	-	-	CASSDYYGYTF	TGTGCCAGTAGTGACTACTATGGCTACACCTTC
TRBV9	TRBJ2-2	-	TRBD1	CASSVVSGTVNTGELFF	TGTGCCAGCAGCGTAGTATCCGGGACAGTGAACACCGGGGAGCTGTTTTTT
TRBV11-1	TRBJ1-4	-	TRBD1	CASSSDRGSNEKLFF	TGTGCCAGCAGCTCGGACAGGGGATCTAATGAAAAACTGTTTTTT
TRBV5-4	TRBJ2-7	-	-	CASGRTEDSGYYEQYF	TGTGCCAGCGGCCGGACAGAAGATTCAGGTTACTACGAGCAGTACTTC
TRBV2	TRBJ2-5	-	-	CASIISGVRETQYF	TGTGCCAGCATTATATCAGGGGTTAGAGAGACCCAGTACTTC
TRBV30	TRBJ1-1	-	TRBD1	CAWWPDRVGTEAFF	TGTGCCTGGTGGCCCGACAGGGTAGGTACTGAAGCTTTCTTT
TRBV5-1	TRBJ1-1	-	-	CASSGGTWNTEAFF	TGCGCCAGCAGCGGAGGGACTTGGAACACTGAAGCTTTCTTT
TRBV5-4	TRBJ1-3	few	-	CASSLAGNTIYF	TGTGCCAGCAGCTTGGCGGGAAACACCATATATTTT